Following are 27 T cell receptor beta chains from one sample sequenced in a study of OX40 agonist ivuxolimab in advanced cancers. Method: immunoSEQ multiplex PCR; TCRdb's copy keeps in-frame clones and lacks some. The data show about 83,000 clones, with approximately 90% seen just once and roughly 0.7% held by the top ten. This specimen consisted of CD4+ or CD8+ T cells sorted from blood, obtained in a trial of the OX40 agonist ivuxolimab. The origin of the receptors is an adult with an advanced solid tumor such as melanoma, head and neck, liver or kidney cancer.

The CDR3 DNA sequence: TGCGCCAGCAGCTTGGCCTACAGGGGCGGTAGAACTGAAGCTTTCTTT. Protein product: CASSLAYRGGRTEAFF. This chain uses TRBV5-1 with TRBJ1-1; 7 nucleotides agree with TRBD1. J lost 5 bases, V lost 0 bases, and 10 bases had no gene match. This CDR3 is built from 16 residues. Germline CDR1 SGHRS, CDR2 YFSETQ. Combining the CDR3 with reference TRBV5-1 and TRBJ1-1 gives the whole variable domain KAGVTQTPRYLIKTRGQQVTLSCSPISGHRSVSWYQQTPGQGLQFLFEYFSETQRNKGNFPGRFSGRQFSNSRSEMNVSTLELGDSALYLCASSLAYRGGRTEAFFGQGTRLTVV.

CDR3 sequence: CASSLMFGRVRSSGNTIYF. DNA for the CDR3: TGTGCCAGCAGCTTGATGTTTGGTCGGGTCCGGAGCTCTGGAAACACCATATATTTT. The chain uses TRBV5-8 and TRBJ1-3; D ambiguous. The CDR3 is 19 residues long. V lost 1 base to trimming and J lost 0 bases, with 20 bases between them. Germline assignment: CDR1 SGHTS and CDR2 YDEGEE.

CDR3 DNA sequence: TGCGCCAGCAGCTTGCCACAGACGAGCTCCTACAATGAGCAGTTCTTC. It specifies CASSLPQTSSYNEQFF. The chain has TRBV5-1 and TRBJ2-1; D is uncertain. The germline V gene encodes CDR1 SGHRS and CDR2 YFSETQ. The CDR3 length is 16 residues. The V end was cut by 1 base, the J end by 0 bases, with 11 bases between.

The chain couples TRBV18 to TRBJ1-4; 8 bases fit TRBD1. This CDR3 comprises 15 residues. The V gene end was trimmed by 4 bases and the J gene end by 7 bases; junction bases not matched to a gene: 8. Germline V lookup: CDR1 KGHSH, CDR2 LQKENI. In DNA, the CDR3 is TGTGCCAGCTCACTACCAGGCGACAGGGGTGAAAAACTGTTTTTT. As protein: CASSLPGDRGEKLFF.

The rearrangement uses TRBV6-6 and TRBJ1-2, with 10 bases fitting TRBD1. The germline gives CDR1 MNHNY, CDR2 SVGAGI (reference sequence). This CDR3 has 15 amino acids. V trimming: 5 bases; J trimming: 8 bases; junction bases outside the gene matches: 11. The CDR3 protein is CASSPAGTGAGGYTF. The CDR3 nucleotides read TGTGCCAGCAGTCCCGCCGGGACAGGGGCGGGGGGCTACACCTTC.

V gene TRBV2 combines with J gene TRBJ1-5; maybe TRBD1 (5 bases). CDR3 size: 15 residues. Germline CDR1 reads SNHLY; CDR2 reads FYNNEI. V lost 4 bases and J lost 8, with 18 bases in between. The CDR3 DNA is TGTGCCAGCAGTGGAAGGCACGCCCAAGGGGAGCCCCAGCATTTT. Protein product: CASSGRHAQGEPQHF.

This chain uses TRBV9 with TRBJ2-1; 14 positions match TRBD2. The CDR3 runs 15 residues. Trimming cost V 7 bases and J 0 bases; bases outside gene matches: 0. Germline CDR1 reads SGDLS; CDR2 reads YYNGEE. The CDR3 bases are TGTGCCAGCGGGACTAGCGGGAGCTCCTACAATGAGCAGTTCTTC. Translated, it gives CASGTSGSSYNEQFF.

The V call is TRBV5-1, the J call TRBJ2-5, with 7 bases lining up with TRBD2. The junction had 3 bases not matched to a gene; V was cut back by 0 bases and J by 4 bases. The length of the CDR3 is 14 residues. From germline, CDR1 is SGHRS and CDR2 YFSETQ. The CDR3 DNA is TGCGCCAGCAGCTTGGGGACGGGGGGAGAGACCCAGTACTTC. Translated: CASSLGTGGETQYF. The whole variable domain, remainder taken from reference TRBV5-1 and TRBJ2-5, is KAGVTQTPRYLIKTRGQQVTLSCSPISGHRSVSWYQQTPGQGLQFLFEYFSETQRNKGNFPGRFSGRQFSNSRSEMNVSTLELGDSALYLCASSLGTGGETQYFGPGTRLLVL.

The rearrangement uses TRBV25-1 and TRBJ1-2, with TRBD1 as a possible D gene (5 bases). CDR1 MGHDK and CDR2 SYGVNS come from the germline V gene. V was cut by 1 base and J by 7 bases, with 10 bases left in between. CDR3 length equals 13 residues. The CDR3 coding sequence is TGTGCCAGCAGTGAATTTGCAGGGCTTGGCTACACCTTC. Residues: CASSEFAGLGYTF.

The chain recombines TRBV27 with TRBJ2-1; tentative D call: TRBD2 (6 bases). V lost 5 bases, J lost 9 bases, and 17 bases lay in between. CDR3 length: 14 residues. Germline-derived CDR1 and CDR2 are MNHEY and SMNVEV (reference sequence). CDR3 coding DNA: TGTGCCAGCAGTGACCCAGGACTAATCGGTGAGCAGTTCTTC. This sequence encodes CASSDPGLIGEQFF.

This sequence joins TRBV27 and TRBJ2-7, with 7 nucleotides matching TRBD1. Looked up from germline, CDR1 is MNHEY and CDR2 is SMNVEV (reference sequence). The V gene end was trimmed by 4 bases and the J gene end by 1 base; junction bases not matched to a gene: 1. The CDR3 has 13 residues. The DNA for the CDR3 is TGTGCCAGCAGTTCGACAGGGTCCTACGAGCAGTACTTC. Its protein is CASSSTGSYEQYF.

V usage is TRBV30 and J usage is TRBJ1-5; D call uncertain. V lost 0 bases to trimming and J lost 1 base, with 19 bases between them. This CDR3 has 18 amino acids. Per the germline V gene, CDR1 is GTSNPN and CDR2 is SVGIG (reference sequence). The CDR3 DNA sequence: TGTGCCTGGAGTGTACGAGAAGGGTTTAGAATAAGCAATCAGCCCCAGCATTTT. Protein sequence: CAWSVREGFRISNQPQHF. Combining the CDR3 with reference TRBV30 and TRBJ1-5 gives the whole variable domain SQTIHQWPATLVQPVGSPLSLECTVEGTSNPNLYWYRQAAGRGLQLLFYSVGIGQISSEVPQNLSASRPQDRQFILSSKKLLLSDSGFYLCAWSVREGFRISNQPQHFGDGTRLSIL.

V is TRBV29-1 and J is TRBJ2-3, with 10 bases matching TRBD2. The V and J ends lost 6 bases and 4 bases, in that order; junction bases with no gene match: 4. This CDR3 comprises 13 residues. Germline V lookup: CDR1 SQVTM, CDR2 ANQGSEA. As DNA, the CDR3 is TGCAGCGTGGGGACTAGCGAGGCAGATACGCAGTATTTT. Protein sequence: CSVGTSEADTQYF.

The chain links TRBV19 to TRBJ2-1; TRBD2 matches 7 bases. V trimming: 3 bases; J trimming: 7 bases; junction bases outside the gene matches: 12. The length of the CDR3 is 16 residues. Germline V gene data show CDR1 as LNHDA and CDR2 as SQIVND (reference sequence). This chain's CDR3 is CASSIGIGGSTNEQFF. As DNA, the CDR3 is TGTGCCAGTAGTATTGGGATCGGGGGGTCGACAAATGAGCAGTTCTTC.

The chain recombines TRBV9 with TRBJ2-1, with no clear D. Trimming pared 0 bases from V and 2 bases from J, leaving 9 bases between. The length of the CDR3 is 15 residues. CDR1 SGDLS and CDR2 YYNGEE come from the germline V gene. The CDR3 DNA reads TGTGCCAGCAGCGTAGGCAGTGAGCCCTACAATGAGCAGTTCTTC. Encoded protein: CASSVGSEPYNEQFF.

J is TRBJ2-7 and V is TRBV6-5, with 8 nucleotides matching TRBD1. The germline CDR1 and CDR2 sequences are MNHEY and SVGAGI. V trimming: 3 bases; J trimming: 2 bases; junction bases outside the gene matches: 6. The CDR3 runs 15 residues. CDR3 region: CASSYGQGAPYEQYF. As DNA, the CDR3 is TGTGCCAGCAGTTATGGACAGGGCGCTCCCTACGAGCAGTACTTC.

This chain connects TRBV7-2 to TRBJ1-5; a possible D gene is TRBD1 (5 bases). The germline CDR1 and CDR2 sequences are SGHTA and FQGNSA. Trimming pared 0 bases from V and 6 bases from J, leaving 12 bases between. This CDR3 is 15 amino acids long. The CDR3 sequence is CASSLAGRGIQPQHF. The CDR3 DNA sequence: TGTGCCAGCAGCTTAGCGGGAAGGGGCATTCAGCCCCAGCATTTT.

The chain links TRBV6-1 to TRBJ2-1; unclear D gene. From germline, CDR1 is MNHNS and CDR2 SASEGT. The V gene lost 2 bases and the J gene lost 6 bases, with 8 bases spanning the gap. This CDR3 spans 13 amino acids. CDR3 coding DNA: TGTGCCAGCAGTGAAATCTCCCTCAATGAGCAGTTCTTC. It encodes CASSEISLNEQFF.

The V and J genes are TRBV2 and TRBJ2-7; TRBD1 agrees at 7 bases. Losses at the gene ends were 6 bases for V and 2 bases for J; bases not matched to a gene: 10. The germline V gene encodes CDR1 SNHLY and CDR2 FYNNEI. The CDR3 has 15 residues. The chain's CDR3 is CASRVRQGPPYEQYF. The CDR3 DNA follows: TGTGCCAGCAGGGTTCGACAGGGTCCCCCCTACGAGCAGTACTTC.

The chain employs TRBV30 and TRBJ2-1; 7 bases fit TRBD2. The germline V gene has CDR1 GTSNPN and CDR2 SVGIG (reference sequence). The CDR3 runs to 14 residues. Germline trimming cut 3 bases from V and 4 bases from J; bases unmatched to any gene: 6. The CDR3 DNA is TGTGCCTGGAGCACACTAGCGCCATACAATGAGCAGTTCTTC. Protein: CAWSTLAPYNEQFF.

V usage is TRBV10-3 and J usage is TRBJ2-4; 8 nucleotides line up with TRBD1. The V and J ends lost 3 bases and 5 bases, in that order; junction bases with no gene match: 6. Per germline, CDR1 ENHRY and CDR2 SYGVKD. The CDR3 is 15 amino acids. CDR3 protein: CAISDRQGTQNIQYF. CDR3 DNA: TGTGCCATCAGTGACAGACAGGGGACCCAAAACATTCAGTACTTC.

The CDR3 reads CASTYSGESNEQFF. The CDR3 bases are TGTGCCAGCACCTATAGCGGGGAGAGCAATGAGCAGTTCTTC. The chain couples TRBV6-6 to TRBJ2-1; 8 nucleotides line up with TRBD2. The germline V gene has CDR1 MNHNY and CDR2 SVGAGI (reference sequence). With V trimmed by 7 bases and J by 6 bases, 8 bases remained unmatched. The CDR3 contains 14 residues.

This clone was recorded only once. The chain has TRBV9 and TRBJ1-6; D is ambiguous. The V and J ends lost 3 bases and 16 bases respectively, with 11 bases between them. CDR3 size: 11 residues. Looked up from germline, CDR1 is SGDLS and CDR2 is YYNGEE. The CDR3 region is CASSAHKALHF. Written as DNA, the CDR3 is TGTGCCAGCAGCGCCCATAAAGCTCTCCACTTT.

This clone has only one observation. Relative to the germline gene, one junction end is altered; a read error may explain this. The chain couples TRBV28 to TRBJ2-7; maybe TRBD2 (6 bases). Germline V gene sequence: CDR1 MDHEN, CDR2 SYDVKM. This CDR3 has 13 residues. CDR3 DNA sequence: TGTGCCAGCAATCCCGCCGGCGGGAAACCCCCGAACTTC. It codes for CASNPAGGKPPNF.

V gene TRBV19 combines with J gene TRBJ1-3; no definite D call. The V end was cut by 5 bases, the J end by 0 bases, with 8 bases between. Germline loops: CDR1 LNHDA, CDR2 SQIVND (reference sequence). The CDR3 consists of 14 residues. This CDR3 is CASSPTASGNTIYF. CDR3 DNA: TGTGCCAGTAGTCCTACAGCCTCTGGAAACACCATATATTTT.

The rearrangement joins TRBV6-1 to TRBJ1-2; no firm D call. This CDR3 is built from 11 residues. With 5 bases removed from V and 2 bases from J, the gap between germline ends came to 3 bases. Germline CDR1 MNHNS, CDR2 SASEGT. CDR3 region: CASSPNYGYTF. CDR3 DNA sequence: TGTGCCAGCAGTCCGAACTATGGCTACACCTTC.

The chain joins TRBV6-5 to TRBJ1-4, with a possible D match to TRBD1 (5 bases). Trimming shortened V by 3 bases and J by 14 bases, and 10 bases separated the two germline ends. The CDR3 totals 11 residues. CDR1 is MNHEY, CDR2 SVGAGI, per germline. CDR3 in DNA: TGTGCCAGCAGTTATCTCCGGGACCTGTTTTTT. Amino acids: CASSYLRDLFF.